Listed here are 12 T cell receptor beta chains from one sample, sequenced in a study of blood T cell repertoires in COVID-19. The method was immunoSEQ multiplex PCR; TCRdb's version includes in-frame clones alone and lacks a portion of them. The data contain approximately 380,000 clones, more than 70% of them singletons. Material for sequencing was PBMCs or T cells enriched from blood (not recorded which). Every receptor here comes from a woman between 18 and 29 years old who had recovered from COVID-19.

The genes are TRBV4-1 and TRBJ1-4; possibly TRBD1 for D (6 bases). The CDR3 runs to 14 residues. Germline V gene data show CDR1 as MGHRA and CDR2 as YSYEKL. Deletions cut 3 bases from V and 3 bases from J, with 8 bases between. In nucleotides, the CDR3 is TGCGCCAGCAGCCACGGGACACCTAATGAAAAACTGTTTTTT. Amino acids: CASSHGTPNEKLFF.

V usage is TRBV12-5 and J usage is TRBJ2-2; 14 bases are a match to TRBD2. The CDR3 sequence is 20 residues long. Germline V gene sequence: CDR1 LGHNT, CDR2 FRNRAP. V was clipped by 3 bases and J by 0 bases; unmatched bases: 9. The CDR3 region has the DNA TGTGCTAGTGGTTTCCGAACCCTGGGACTAGCGGGGGCGAACACCGGGGAGCTGTTTTTT. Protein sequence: CASGFRTLGLAGANTGELFF.

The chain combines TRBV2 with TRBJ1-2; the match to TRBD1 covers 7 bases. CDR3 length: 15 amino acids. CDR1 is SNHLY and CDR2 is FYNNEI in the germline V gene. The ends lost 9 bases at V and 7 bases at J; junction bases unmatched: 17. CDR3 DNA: TGTGCCAGTCGGGACAGAGAAAAAAGTACGTCTGGCTACACCTTC. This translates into CASRDREKSTSGYTF.

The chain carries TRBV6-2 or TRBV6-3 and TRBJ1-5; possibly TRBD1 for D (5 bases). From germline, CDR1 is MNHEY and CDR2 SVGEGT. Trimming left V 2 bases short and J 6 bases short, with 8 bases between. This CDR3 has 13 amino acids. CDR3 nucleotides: TGTGCCAGCAGTTACGGGGGGGGTCAGCCCCAGCATTTT. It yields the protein CASSYGGGQPQHF.

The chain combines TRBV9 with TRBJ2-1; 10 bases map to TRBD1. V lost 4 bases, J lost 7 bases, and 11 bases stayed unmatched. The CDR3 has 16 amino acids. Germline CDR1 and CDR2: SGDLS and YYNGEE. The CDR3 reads CASSPRTRQGANEQFF. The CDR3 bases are TGTGCCAGCAGCCCCCGGACGCGACAGGGGGCGAATGAGCAGTTCTTC.

The CDR3 DNA reads as TGTGCCAGCAGCCGTCCTAGCGGGGGGTACAATGAGCAGTTCTTC. It codes for CASSRPSGGYNEQFF. The chain has TRBV3-1 (or the pseudogene TRBV3-2) and TRBJ2-1, with TRBD2 matching over 11 bases. J gave up 4 bases and V 4 bases, and 3 bases lay outside the gene matches. CDR3 length equals 15 residues. The germline gives CDR1 LGHDT, CDR2 YNNKEL (reference sequence).

The CDR3 coding sequence is TGTGCCAGTAGTACCCGGCCCCGGGGGGGCTTCTACAATGAGCAGTTCTTC. It codes for CASSTRPRGGFYNEQFF. The chain couples TRBV19 to TRBJ2-1; 8 bases align to TRBD2. The length of the CDR3 is 17 residues. CDR1 is LNHDA, CDR2 SQIVND, per germline (reference sequence). V dropped 4 bases and J dropped 3; count of bases not matched to a gene: 11.

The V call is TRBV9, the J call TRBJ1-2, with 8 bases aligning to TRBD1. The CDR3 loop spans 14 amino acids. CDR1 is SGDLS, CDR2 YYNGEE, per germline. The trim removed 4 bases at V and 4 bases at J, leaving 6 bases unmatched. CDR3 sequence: CASSRQGSGYGYTF. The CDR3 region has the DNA TGTGCCAGCAGCCGACAGGGGTCTGGCTATGGCTACACCTTC.

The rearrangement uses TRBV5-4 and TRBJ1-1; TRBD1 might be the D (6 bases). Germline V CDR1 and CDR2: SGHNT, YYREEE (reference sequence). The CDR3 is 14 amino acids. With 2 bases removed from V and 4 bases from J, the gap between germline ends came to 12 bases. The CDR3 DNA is TGTGCCAGCAGCTTTCCAGGGGTAGGCACTGAAGCTTTCTTT. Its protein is CASSFPGVGTEAFF.

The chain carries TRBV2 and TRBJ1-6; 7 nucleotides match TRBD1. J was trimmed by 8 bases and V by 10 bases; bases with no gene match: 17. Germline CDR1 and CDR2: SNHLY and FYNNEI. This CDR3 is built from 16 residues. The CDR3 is CAITGEINLEDSPLHF. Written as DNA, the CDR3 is TGTGCCATTACAGGGGAAATTAACCTTGAGGATTCACCCCTCCACTTT.

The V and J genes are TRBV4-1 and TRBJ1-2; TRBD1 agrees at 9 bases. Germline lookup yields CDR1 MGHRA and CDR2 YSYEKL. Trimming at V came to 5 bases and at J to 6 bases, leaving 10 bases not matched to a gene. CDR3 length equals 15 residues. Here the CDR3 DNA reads TGCGCCAGCAGCAACCGACAGGGGGGCGAAGATGGCTACACCTTC. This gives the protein CASSNRQGGEDGYTF.

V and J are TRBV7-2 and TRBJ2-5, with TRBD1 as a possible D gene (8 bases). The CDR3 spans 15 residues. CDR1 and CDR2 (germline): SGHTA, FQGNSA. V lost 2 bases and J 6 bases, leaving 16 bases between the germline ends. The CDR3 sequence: CASSLQQGGAQTQYF. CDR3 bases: TGTGCCAGCAGCTTACAACAGGGGGGGGCCCAGACCCAGTACTTC.